The 2 T cell receptor beta chains below all came from one sample that was sequenced in a study of CD8 T cells in ankylosing spondylitis. TCRdb re-analysed the 5' RACE reads in MiXCR, keeping a single row per CDR3 protein. The sample yields fewer than 400,000 distinct CDR3 sequences, over 12% seen once. Sequencing was performed on blood, either unsorted or a sorted T cell fraction (not recorded which). The receptors stem from a male donor with ankylosing spondylitis or in good health (not recorded which).

V gene TRBV5-6 combines with J gene TRBJ2-1; 10 bases align to TRBD2. CDR3 size: 16 residues. V trimming: 0 bases; J trimming: 4 bases; junction bases outside the gene matches: 4. CDR1 and CDR2 from the germline V gene are SGHDT and YYEEEE. CDR3 protein: CASSLGSSGGYNEQFF. CDR3 coding DNA: TGTGCCAGCAGCTTGGGATCTAGCGGGGGATACAATGAGCAGTTCTTC. The entire variable domain, with the rest obtained from reference TRBV5-6 and TRBJ2-1, is as follows: DAGVTQSPTHLIKTRGQQVTLRCSPKSGHDTVSWYQQALGQGPQFIFQYYEEEERQRGNFPDRFSGHQFPNYSSELNVNALLLGDSALYLCASSLGSSGGYNEQFFGPGTRLTVL.

This clonotype was observed many times. The chain has TRBV7-2 and TRBJ2-1; maybe TRBD2 (5 bases). Germline V CDR1 and CDR2: SGHTA, FQGNSA. Trimming pared 4 bases from V and 6 bases from J, leaving 19 bases between. The CDR3 consists of 16 residues. The CDR3 sequence: CASSSTRVQGINEQFF. For the CDR3, the DNA is TGTGCCAGCAGCTCAACTAGGGTACAAGGGATCAATGAGCAGTTCTTC.